This T cell receptor (beta chain) was profiled in a study of blood T cell repertoires in COVID-19. The protocol was immunoSEQ multiplex PCR, while the TCRdb copy is restricted to in-frame clones and leaves out a portion. The sample lists about 220,000 clones, 70% to 85% occurring once. The sequencing sample was made of PBMCs or T cells enriched from blood (not recorded which). This TCR derives from a man aged 35 to 55 who had recovered from COVID-19.

The CDR3 DNA sequence: TGCGCCAGCAGCATTATACCGGGACAGGACAATGAGCAGTTCTTC. Translation: CASSIIPGQDNEQFF. The chain employs TRBV5-1 and TRBJ2-1, with TRBD1 identical over 8 bases. The length of the CDR3 is 15 residues. V shed 4 bases, J shed 5 bases, and the junction held 8 bases outside the gene matches. Germline V gene sequence: CDR1 SGHRS, CDR2 YFSETQ.